The clone carrying this T cell receptor (beta chain) was seen only a few times. Its antigen is not known. As every portion of the isolated RNA was reverse transcribed, the sequencing read expressed TCRB transcripts. There were about 3.5 million reads on average in the naive, central memory and regulatory T cell samples. Some clones are missing from TCRdb's copy, which holds only in-frame ones; the method was immunoSEQ multiplex PCR. This table holds 200,000 to 300,000 clones, roughly 21% found once. This CDR3 contains 15 residues. V shed 2 bases and J 5 bases; nucleotides not matched to a gene: 8. Germline CDR1 LNHNV, CDR2 YYDKDF (reference sequence). This entry belongs to a study of beta chain features in type 1 diabetes. General study results and limits: Although PCR might favor shorter templates, it would do so equally in patients and controls. There were fewer insertions and more deletions at the VDJ junctions of type 1 diabetes patients. TCRB CDR3 length was moderately but significantly reduced in all four CD4+ subsets of Type 1 diabetes patients.

The material sequenced was naive CD4+ T cells from blood. This TCR came from a woman in her 40s with type 1 diabetes. This rearrangement joins TRBV15 to TRBJ2-5; 7 nucleotides agree with TRBD1. The CDR3 loop is CATSRRTGARETQYF. As DNA, the CDR3 is TGTGCCACCAGCAGAAGGACAGGAGCTAGGGAGACCCAGTACTTC. Based on the CDR3 plus reference TRBV15 and TRBJ2-5, the full variable domain is DAMVIQNPRYQVTQFGKPVTLSCSQTLNHNVMYWYQQKSSQAPKLLFHYYDKDFNNEADTPDNFQSRRPNTSFCFLDIRSPGLGDTAMYLCATSRRTGARETQYFGPGTRLLVL.